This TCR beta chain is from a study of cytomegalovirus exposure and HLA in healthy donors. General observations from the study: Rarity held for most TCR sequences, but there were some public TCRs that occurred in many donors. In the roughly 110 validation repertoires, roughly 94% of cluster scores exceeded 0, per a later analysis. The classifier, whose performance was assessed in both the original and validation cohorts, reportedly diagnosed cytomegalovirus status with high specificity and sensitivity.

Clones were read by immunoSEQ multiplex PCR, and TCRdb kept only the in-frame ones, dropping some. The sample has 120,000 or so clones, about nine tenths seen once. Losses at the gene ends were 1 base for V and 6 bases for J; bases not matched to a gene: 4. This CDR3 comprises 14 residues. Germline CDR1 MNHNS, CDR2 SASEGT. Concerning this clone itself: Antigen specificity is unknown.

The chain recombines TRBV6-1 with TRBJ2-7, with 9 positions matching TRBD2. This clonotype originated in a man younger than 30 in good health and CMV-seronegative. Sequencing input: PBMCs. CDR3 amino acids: CASSEGGGASEQYF. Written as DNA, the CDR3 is TGTGCCAGCAGTGAAGGCGGGGGGGCCTCCGAGCAGTACTTC.